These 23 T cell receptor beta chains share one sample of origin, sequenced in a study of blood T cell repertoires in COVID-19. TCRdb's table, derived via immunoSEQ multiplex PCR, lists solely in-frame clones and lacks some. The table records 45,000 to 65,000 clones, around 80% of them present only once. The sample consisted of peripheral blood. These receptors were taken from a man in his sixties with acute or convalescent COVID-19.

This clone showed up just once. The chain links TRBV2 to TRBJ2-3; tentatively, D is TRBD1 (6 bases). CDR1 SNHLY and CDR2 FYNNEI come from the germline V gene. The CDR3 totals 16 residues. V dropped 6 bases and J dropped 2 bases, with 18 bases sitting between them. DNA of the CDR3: TGTGCCAGCAGCGGGTCACAGGGACGGGCCACAGATACGCAGTATTTT. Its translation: CASSGSQGRATDTQYF.

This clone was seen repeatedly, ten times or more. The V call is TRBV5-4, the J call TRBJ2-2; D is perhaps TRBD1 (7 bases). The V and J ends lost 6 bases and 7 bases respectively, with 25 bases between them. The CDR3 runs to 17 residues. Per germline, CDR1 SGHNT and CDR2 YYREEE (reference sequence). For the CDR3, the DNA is TGTGCCAGCACCCCACACGGAGGGGGCCCTTTAAGCGGGGAGCTGTTTTTT. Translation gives CASTPHGGGPLSGELFF.

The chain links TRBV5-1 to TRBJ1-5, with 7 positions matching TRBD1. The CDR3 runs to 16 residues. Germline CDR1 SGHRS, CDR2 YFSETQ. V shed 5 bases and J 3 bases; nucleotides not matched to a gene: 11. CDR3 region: CASSLEPGQPNQPQHF. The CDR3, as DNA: TGCGCCAGCAGTCTGGAACCGGGACAGCCCAATCAGCCCCAGCATTTT.

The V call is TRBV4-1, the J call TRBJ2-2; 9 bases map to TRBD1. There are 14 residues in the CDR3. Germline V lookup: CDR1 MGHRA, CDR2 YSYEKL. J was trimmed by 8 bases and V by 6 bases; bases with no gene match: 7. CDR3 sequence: CASRPQGALGELFF. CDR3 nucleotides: TGCGCCAGCAGACCACAGGGGGCGCTTGGGGAGCTGTTTTTT.

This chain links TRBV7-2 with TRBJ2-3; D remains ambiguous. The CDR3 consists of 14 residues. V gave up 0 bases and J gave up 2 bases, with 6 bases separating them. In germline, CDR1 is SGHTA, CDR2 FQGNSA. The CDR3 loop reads CASSLAQDTDTQYF. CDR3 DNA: TGTGCCAGCAGCTTAGCTCAGGACACAGATACGCAGTATTTT. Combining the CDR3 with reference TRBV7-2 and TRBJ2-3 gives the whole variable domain GAGVSQSPSNKVTEKGKDVELRCDPISGHTALYWYRQSLGQGLEFLIYFQGNSAPDKSGLPSDRFSAERTGGSVSTLTIQRTQQEDSAVYLCASSLAQDTDTQYFGPGTRLTVL.

The CDR3 DNA follows: TGCGCCAGCAGCCAAACTAGCGGGGGCCGAAGGAATGAGCAGTTCTTC. Its protein product is CASSQTSGGRRNEQFF. The chain employs TRBV4-1 and TRBJ2-1; 11 bases match TRBD2. Trimming cost V 2 bases and J 7 bases; bases outside gene matches: 7. CDR3 size: 16 residues. Germline CDR1 is MGHRA and CDR2 is YSYEKL.

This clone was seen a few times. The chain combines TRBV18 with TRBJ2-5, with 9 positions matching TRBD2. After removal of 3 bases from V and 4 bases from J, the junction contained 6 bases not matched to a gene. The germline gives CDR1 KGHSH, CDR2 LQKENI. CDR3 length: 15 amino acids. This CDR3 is CASSPQRGAGETQYF. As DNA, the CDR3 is TGTGCCAGCTCACCGCAGCGGGGGGCCGGAGAGACCCAGTACTTC. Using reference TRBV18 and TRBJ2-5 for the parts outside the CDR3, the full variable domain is NAGVMQNPRHLVRRRGQEARLRCSPMKGHSHVYWYRQLPEEGLKFMVYLQKENIIDESGMPKERFSAEFPKEGPSILRIQQVVRGDSAAYFCASSPQRGAGETQYFGPGTRLLVL.

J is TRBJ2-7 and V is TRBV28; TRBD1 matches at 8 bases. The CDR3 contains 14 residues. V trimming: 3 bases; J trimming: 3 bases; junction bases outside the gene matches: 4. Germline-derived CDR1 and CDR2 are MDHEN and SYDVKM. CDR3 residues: CASSFRDRNYEQYF. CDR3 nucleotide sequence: TGTGCCAGCAGTTTCCGGGACAGGAACTACGAGCAGTACTTC. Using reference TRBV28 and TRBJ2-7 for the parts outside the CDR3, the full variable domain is DVKVTQSSRYLVKRTGEKVFLECVQDMDHENMFWYRQDPGLGLRLIYFSYDVKMKEKGDIPEGYSVSREKKERFSLILESASTNQTSMYLCASSFRDRNYEQYFGPGTRLTVT.

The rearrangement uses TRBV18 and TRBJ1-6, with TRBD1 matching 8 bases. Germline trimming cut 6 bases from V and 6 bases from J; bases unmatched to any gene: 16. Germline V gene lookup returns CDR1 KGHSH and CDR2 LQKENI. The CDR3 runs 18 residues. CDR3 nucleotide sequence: TGTGCCAGCTCCCCAATCCAGGGGGCGGCCTCCCGTAATTCACCCCTCCACTTT. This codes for CASSPIQGAASRNSPLHF.

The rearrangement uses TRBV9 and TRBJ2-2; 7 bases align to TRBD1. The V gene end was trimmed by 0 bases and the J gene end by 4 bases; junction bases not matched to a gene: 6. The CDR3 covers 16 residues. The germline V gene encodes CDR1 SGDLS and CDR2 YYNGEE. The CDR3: CASSVVGAGGTGELFF. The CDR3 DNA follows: TGTGCCAGCAGCGTAGTAGGGGCAGGGGGCACCGGGGAGCTGTTTTTT.

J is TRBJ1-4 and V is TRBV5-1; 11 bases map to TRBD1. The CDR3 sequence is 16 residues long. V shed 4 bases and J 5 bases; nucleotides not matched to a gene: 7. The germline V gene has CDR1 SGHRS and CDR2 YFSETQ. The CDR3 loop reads CASSPGTGGQNEKLFF. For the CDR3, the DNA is TGCGCCAGCAGCCCCGGGACAGGGGGTCAGAATGAAAAACTGTTTTTT.

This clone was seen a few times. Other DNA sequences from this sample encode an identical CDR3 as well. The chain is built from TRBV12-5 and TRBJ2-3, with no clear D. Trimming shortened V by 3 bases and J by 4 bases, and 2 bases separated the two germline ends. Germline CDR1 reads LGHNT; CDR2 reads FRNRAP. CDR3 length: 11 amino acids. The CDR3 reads CASGFSDTQYF. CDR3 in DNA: TGTGCTAGTGGTTTCTCAGATACGCAGTATTTT.

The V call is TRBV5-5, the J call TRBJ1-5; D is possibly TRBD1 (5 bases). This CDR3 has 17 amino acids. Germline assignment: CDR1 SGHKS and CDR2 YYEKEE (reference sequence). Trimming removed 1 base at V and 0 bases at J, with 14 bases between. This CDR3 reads CASSLRGGLDSNQPQHF. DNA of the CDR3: TGTGCCAGCAGCTTGAGGGGCGGCCTAGATAGCAATCAGCCCCAGCATTTT.

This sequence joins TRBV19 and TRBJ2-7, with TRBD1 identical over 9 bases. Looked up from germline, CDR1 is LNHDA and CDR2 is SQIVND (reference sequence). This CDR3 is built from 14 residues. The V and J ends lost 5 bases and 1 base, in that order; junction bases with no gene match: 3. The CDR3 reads CASSAGQGSYEQYF. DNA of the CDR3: TGTGCCAGTAGTGCCGGACAGGGGTCCTACGAGCAGTACTTC.

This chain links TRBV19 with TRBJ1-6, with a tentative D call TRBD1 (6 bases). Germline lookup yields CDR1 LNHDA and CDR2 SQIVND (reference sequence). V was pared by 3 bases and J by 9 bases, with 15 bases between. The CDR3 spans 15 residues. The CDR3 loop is CASSIGGAIRSPLHF. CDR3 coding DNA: TGTGCCAGTAGTATCGGGGGGGCGATTCGTTCACCCCTCCACTTT.

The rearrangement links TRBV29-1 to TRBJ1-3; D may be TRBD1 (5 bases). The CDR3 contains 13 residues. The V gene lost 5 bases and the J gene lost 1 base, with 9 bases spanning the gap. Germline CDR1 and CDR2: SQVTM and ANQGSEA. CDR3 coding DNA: TGCAGCGTTTTAGGGGATTCTGGAAACACCATATATTTT. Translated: CSVLGDSGNTIYF.

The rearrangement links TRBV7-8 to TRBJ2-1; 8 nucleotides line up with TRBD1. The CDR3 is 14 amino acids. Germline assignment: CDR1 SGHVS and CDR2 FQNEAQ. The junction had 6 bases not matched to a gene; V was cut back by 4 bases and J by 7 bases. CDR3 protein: CASSSQGALNEQFF. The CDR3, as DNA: TGTGCCAGCAGCTCCCAGGGGGCGCTTAATGAGCAGTTCTTC.

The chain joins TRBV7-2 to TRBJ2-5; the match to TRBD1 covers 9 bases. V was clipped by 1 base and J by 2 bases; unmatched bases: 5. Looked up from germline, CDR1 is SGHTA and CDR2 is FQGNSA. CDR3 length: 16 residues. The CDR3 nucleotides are TGTGCCAGCAGCTTAGGATGGGACAGGGCGCAAGAGACCCAGTACTTC. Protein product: CASSLGWDRAQETQYF. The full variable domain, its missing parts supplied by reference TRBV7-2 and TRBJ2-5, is GAGVSQSPSNKVTEKGKDVELRCDPISGHTALYWYRQSLGQGLEFLIYFQGNSAPDKSGLPSDRFSAERTGGSVSTLTIQRTQQEDSAVYLCASSLGWDRAQETQYFGPGTRLLVL.

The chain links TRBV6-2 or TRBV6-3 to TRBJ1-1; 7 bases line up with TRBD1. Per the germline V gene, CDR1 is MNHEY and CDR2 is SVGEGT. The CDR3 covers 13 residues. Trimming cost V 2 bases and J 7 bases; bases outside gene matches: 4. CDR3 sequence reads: CASSYRGQVEAFF. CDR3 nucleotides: TGTGCCAGCAGTTACCGCGGACAGGTTGAAGCTTTCTTT.

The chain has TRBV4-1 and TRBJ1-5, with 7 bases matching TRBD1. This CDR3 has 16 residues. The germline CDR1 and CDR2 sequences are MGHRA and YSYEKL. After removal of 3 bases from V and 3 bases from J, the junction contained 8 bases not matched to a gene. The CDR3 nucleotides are TGCGCCAGCAGCCATTTGGAAGGGGGCGACAATCAGCCCCAGCATTTT. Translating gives CASSHLEGGDNQPQHF.

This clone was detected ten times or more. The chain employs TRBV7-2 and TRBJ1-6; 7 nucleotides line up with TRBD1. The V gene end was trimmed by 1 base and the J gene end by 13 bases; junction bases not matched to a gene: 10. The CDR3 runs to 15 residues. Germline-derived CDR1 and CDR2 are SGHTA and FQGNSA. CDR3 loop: CASSLVPGGRGPLHF. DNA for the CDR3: TGTGCCAGCAGCTTAGTGCCAGGGGGTAGGGGGCCCCTCCACTTT.

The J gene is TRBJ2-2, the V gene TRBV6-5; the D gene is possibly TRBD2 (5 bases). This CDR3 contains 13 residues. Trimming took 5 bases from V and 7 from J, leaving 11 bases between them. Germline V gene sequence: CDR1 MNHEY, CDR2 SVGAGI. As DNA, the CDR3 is TGTGCCAGCAGTCGCCCTCGGGGCGGGGAGCTGTTTTTT. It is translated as CASSRPRGGELFF.

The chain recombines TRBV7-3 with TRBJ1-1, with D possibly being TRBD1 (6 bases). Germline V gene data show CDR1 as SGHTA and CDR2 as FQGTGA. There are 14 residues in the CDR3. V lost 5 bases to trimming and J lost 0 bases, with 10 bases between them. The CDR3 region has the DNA TGTGCCAGCAGCCCGGACAGACTGAACACTGAAGCTTTCTTT. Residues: CASSPDRLNTEAFF.